These 21 T cell receptor beta chains were all obtained from the same sample, sequenced in a study of identical twins. TCRdb passed the 5' RACE reads through MiXCR, listing each CDR3 protein once. The data contain roughly 480,000 distinct CDR3 sequences, less than 25% of them singletons. These data were also reused for a study on T cells expressing NK-cell markers.

The material sequenced was CD4+ T cells sorted from blood. These receptors were obtained from a woman aged 18-29 years in good health.

This sequence joins TRBV6-5 and TRBJ1-2, with 8 bases fitting TRBD1. Germline V gene sequence: CDR1 MNHEY, CDR2 SVGAGI. The J segment lost 4 bases and the V segment lost 7 bases, leaving 2 bases of the junction unmatched. This CDR3 region has 12 residues. The CDR3 coding sequence is TGTGCCAGCATGGACAGGGCCTATGGCTACACCTTC. Residues: CASMDRAYGYTF.

J is TRBJ2-5 and V is TRBV7-2; tentatively, D is TRBD1 (5 bases). Trimming cost V 0 bases and J 5 bases, with 16 bases left between them. Looked up from germline, CDR1 is SGHTA and CDR2 is FQGNSA. CDR3 length: 16 residues. In DNA form, the CDR3 reads TGTGCCAGCAGCTTAGCTTTTAGGGGTAATGTCGAGACCCAGTACTTC. Translation gives CASSLAFRGNVETQYF.

The chain employs TRBV20-1 and TRBJ2-3; TRBD1 agrees at 7 bases. This CDR3 comprises 15 residues. Germline loops: CDR1 DFQATT, CDR2 SNEGSKA (reference sequence). The ends lost 6 bases at V and 2 bases at J; junction bases unmatched: 11. In nucleotides, the CDR3 is TGCAGTGCATTTAAACAGGGGTCGCTCACAGATACGCAGTATTTT. This sequence encodes CSAFKQGSLTDTQYF.

The genes are TRBV20-1 and TRBJ1-1; no definite D call. With 5 bases removed from V and 1 base from J, the gap between germline ends came to 8 bases. Germline V gene sequence: CDR1 DFQATT, CDR2 SNEGSKA (reference sequence). CDR3 length: 12 residues. CDR3 amino acids: CSAYYPNTEAFF. The CDR3 bases are TGCAGTGCTTACTATCCGAACACTGAAGCTTTCTTT.

This chain connects TRBV6-2 or TRBV6-3 to TRBJ2-7, with 11 bases identical to TRBD2. The CDR3 sequence is 18 residues long. CDR1 and CDR2 (germline): MNHEY, SVGEGT. Losses at the gene ends were 6 bases for V and 3 bases for J; bases not matched to a gene: 16. The DNA for the CDR3 is TGTGCCAGCAGAACGATCCCCGGGACTAGCGGAGTCCACTACGAGCAGTACTTC. Amino acid sequence: CASRTIPGTSGVHYEQYF.

The chain is built from TRBV7-9 and TRBJ2-7; D may be TRBD1 (6 bases). Trimming pared 5 bases from V and 4 bases from J, leaving 15 bases between. Looked up from germline, CDR1 is SEHNR and CDR2 is FQNEAQ (reference sequence). The CDR3 consists of 14 residues. DNA for the CDR3: TGTGCCAGCAGCCCCCGGGTAGGGGGATACGAGCAGTACTTC. The encoded protein is CASSPRVGGYEQYF.

The rearrangement links TRBV20-1 to TRBJ2-3; no reliable D call. From germline, CDR1 is DFQATT and CDR2 SNEGSKA (reference sequence). This CDR3 has 12 residues. V was trimmed by 2 bases and J by 4 bases, leaving 7 bases between them. Written as DNA, the CDR3 is TGCAGTGCTAGATTCGGTGCAGATACGCAGTATTTT. Translated: CSARFGADTQYF.

This clonotype came up a few times. V and J are TRBV20-1 and TRBJ2-1; tentative D call: TRBD1 (6 bases). This CDR3 has 13 amino acids. Germline V gene sequence: CDR1 DFQATT, CDR2 SNEGSKA (reference sequence). CDR3 residues: CIAGTSSYNEQFF. In nucleotides, the CDR3 is TGCATCGCCGGGACATCCTCCTACAATGAGCAGTTCTTC.

The V gene is TRBV3-1, the J gene TRBJ2-1; D not resolved. Deletions cut 1 base from V and 12 bases from J, with 13 bases between. This CDR3 region has 13 residues. CDR1 and CDR2 (germline): LGHDT, YNNKEL (reference sequence). CDR3 region: CASSQGAQIGQFF. CDR3 nucleotides: TGTGCCAGCAGCCAAGGGGCCCAAATCGGGCAGTTCTTC.

In this sample, this clonotype turned up a few times. The gene calls are TRBV27 and TRBJ2-5; D is unclear. This CDR3 is 13 amino acids long. The germline CDR1 and CDR2 sequences are MNHEY and SMNVEV (reference sequence). The germline V and J ends were trimmed by 2 bases and 5 bases, with 9 bases remaining between them. For the CDR3, the DNA is TGTGCCAGCAGTTTAAGGGTTTGGGAGACCCAGTACTTC. It specifies CASSLRVWETQYF.

This chain joins TRBV5-1 and TRBJ2-1, with D possibly being TRBD2 (6 bases). CDR1 and CDR2 (germline): SGHRS, YFSETQ. Trimming pared 3 bases from V and 5 bases from J, leaving 18 bases between. The CDR3 is made up of 16 amino acids. CDR3 coding DNA: TGCGCCAGCAGCTGGGTTTGGGGGGAAAGAAACAATGAGCAGTTCTTC. Encoded protein: CASSWVWGERNNEQFF.

This clonotype was seen more than once but under ten times. The V call is TRBV15, the J call TRBJ2-7, with D hard to call. The length of the CDR3 is 13 residues. Trimming shortened V by 4 bases and J by 1 base, and 8 bases separated the two germline ends. The germline V gene has CDR1 LNHNV and CDR2 YYDKDF (reference sequence). In nucleotides, the CDR3 is TGTGCCACCAGCATCCCAAATTCCTACGAGCAGTACTTC. Translated: CATSIPNSYEQYF.

The chain uses TRBV11-2 and TRBJ2-1, with D possibly matching TRBD1 (6 bases). The CDR3 contains 13 residues. Germline CDR1 reads SGHAT; CDR2 reads FQNNGV. V was cut by 3 bases and J by 10 bases, with 13 bases left in between. The CDR3 sequence: CASSFTLDREQFF. The CDR3 nucleotides are TGTGCCAGCAGCTTCACCCTCGACAGGGAGCAGTTCTTC.

The chain couples TRBV28 to TRBJ1-2; D gene ambiguous. The V end was cut by 8 bases, the J end by 4 bases, with 11 bases between. This CDR3 region has 12 residues. CDR1 and CDR2 (germline): MDHEN, SYDVKM. CDR3 bases: TGTGCCAGCGGCCCAAGGCCCTATGGCTACACCTTC. This translates into CASGPRPYGYTF.

V usage is TRBV7-9 and J usage is TRBJ2-1; D ambiguous. The germline gives CDR1 SEHNR, CDR2 FQNEAQ (reference sequence). Between the trimmed V and J ends, which lost 7 bases and 10 bases, there was a span of 11 bases. The CDR3 loop spans 11 amino acids. CDR3 protein: CASNEVGEQFF. CDR3 nucleotides: TGTGCCAGCAATGAGGTGGGGGAGCAGTTCTTC.

The chain has TRBV7-9 and TRBJ2-7; D not resolved. Germline V gives CDR1 SEHNR, CDR2 FQNEAQ (reference sequence). V lost 5 bases to trimming and J lost 4 bases, with 9 bases between them. CDR3 length: 12 amino acids. The CDR3: CASSPLEYEQYF. The CDR3 nucleotides read TGTGCCAGCAGCCCCCTTGAGTACGAGCAGTACTTC.

DNA of the CDR3: TGTGCCACCAGCAGGGCAGGTTGGGGGGAAGCGCAGTATTTT. This codes for CATSRAGWGEAQYF. The V and J genes are TRBV15 and TRBJ2-3, with a weak D call TRBD2 (6 bases). The CDR3 has 14 residues. Germline V gene data show CDR1 as LNHNV and CDR2 as YYDKDF (reference sequence). V was cut by 3 bases and J by 10 bases, with 17 bases left in between.

Only a few counts were recorded for this clonotype. V is TRBV5-1 and J is TRBJ2-3, with 10 bases that match TRBD2. This CDR3 spans 16 amino acids. V trimming: 2 bases; J trimming: 2 bases; junction bases outside the gene matches: 5. Germline V gene sequence: CDR1 SGHRS, CDR2 YFSETQ. CDR3 sequence: CASSFLAGADTDTQYF. Written as DNA, the CDR3 is TGCGCCAGCAGCTTCCTAGCGGGAGCTGACACAGATACGCAGTATTTT. The full variable domain, with the rest looked up from reference TRBV5-1 and TRBJ2-3, is KAGVTQTPRYLIKTRGQQVTLSCSPISGHRSVSWYQQTPGQGLQFLFEYFSETQRNKGNFPGRFSGRQFSNSRSEMNVSTLELGDSALYLCASSFLAGADTDTQYFGPGTRLTVL.

This clonotype has only a few counts. In nucleotides, the CDR3 is TGTGCCAGCAGCCATCGACAGGGGGGAATGAACACTGAAGCTTTCTTT. It translates to CASSHRQGGMNTEAFF. V is TRBV3-1 and J is TRBJ1-1, with TRBD1 matching over 9 bases. J gave up 0 bases and V 3 bases, and 5 bases lay outside the gene matches. The CDR3 sequence is 16 residues long. Germline CDR1 LGHDT, CDR2 YNNKEL (reference sequence). Together with reference TRBV3-1 and TRBJ1-1, the CDR3 gives the full variable domain: DTAVSQTPKYLVTQMGNDKSIKCEQNLGHDTMYWYKQDSKKFLKIMFSYNNKELIINETVPNRFSPKSPDKAHLNLHINSLELGDSAVYFCASSHRQGGMNTEAFFGQGTRLTVV.

This clonotype was seen more than once but under ten times. The rearrangement joins TRBV7-2 to TRBJ2-5, with a tentative D call TRBD2 (6 bases). Trimming cost V 6 bases and J 8 bases, with 13 bases left between them. The CDR3 has 12 residues. Germline V gives CDR1 SGHTA, CDR2 FQGNSA. Here the CDR3 DNA reads TGTGCCAGCAGTCGGGACTCAGGAACCCAGTACTTC. Protein product: CASSRDSGTQYF.

This chain joins TRBV7-2 and TRBJ2-3; possibly TRBD2 for D (5 bases). From germline, CDR1 is SGHTA and CDR2 FQGNSA. Trimming stripped 5 bases from V and 7 bases from J, with 13 bases between. This CDR3 comprises 13 residues. As DNA, the CDR3 is TGTGCCAGCAGCCCCGAGGTCGGGAATACGCAGTATTTT. This gives the protein CASSPEVGNTQYF.